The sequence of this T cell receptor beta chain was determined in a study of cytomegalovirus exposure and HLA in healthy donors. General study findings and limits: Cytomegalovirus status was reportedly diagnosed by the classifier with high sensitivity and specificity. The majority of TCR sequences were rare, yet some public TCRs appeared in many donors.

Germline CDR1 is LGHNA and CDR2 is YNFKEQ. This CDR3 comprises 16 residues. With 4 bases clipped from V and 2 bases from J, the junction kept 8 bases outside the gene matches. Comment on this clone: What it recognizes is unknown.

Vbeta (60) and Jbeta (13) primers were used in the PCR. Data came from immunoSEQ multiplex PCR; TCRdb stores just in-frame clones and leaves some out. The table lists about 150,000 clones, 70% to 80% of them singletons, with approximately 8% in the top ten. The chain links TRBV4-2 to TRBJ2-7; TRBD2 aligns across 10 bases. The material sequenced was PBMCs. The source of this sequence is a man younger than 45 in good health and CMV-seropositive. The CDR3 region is CASSPFFSGGPYEQYF. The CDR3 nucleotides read TGTGCCAGCAGCCCCTTCTTTAGCGGGGGGCCCTACGAGCAGTACTTC.